The clone carrying this T cell receptor (beta chain) was recorded many times. Its antigen is unidentified. The source of the sample is a study of read filtering for tumor transcriptome and immune sequencing. Study as a whole: Mean patient age was about 66 years, range 47 to 80; 16 to 20 male, around 15 female.

Study-wide findings and caveats: The sorted CD138-negative fraction was a mixed bone marrow immune population, not purified T cells. Even smaller IR-seq throughput identified most shared clonotypes.

The library was built from 400 ng RNA with molecular barcoded adaptors for alpha/delta and beta/gamma chains. TCRdb re-called the reads with MiXCR, one entry per CDR3 protein. The repertoire includes under 150,000 distinct CDR3 sequences, less than 15% of them detected once, and 7% to 9% sits in the top ten. V lost 0 bases, J lost 0 bases, and 9 bases lay in between. The CDR3 runs to 16 residues. Germline CDR1 reads ENHRY; CDR2 reads SYGVKD. The sequence was obtained from a donor over 35 with multiple myeloma. The V and J genes are TRBV10-3 and TRBJ2-4; D unresolved. Material: a population of CD138-negative cells sorted from bone marrow. In DNA, the CDR3 is TGTGCCATCAGTGAGTCAATGGGCCTAGCCAAAAACATTCAGTACTTC. It codes for CAISESMGLAKNIQYF.